A selection of T cell receptor beta chains follows, all from one sample in a study of PD-L1 blockade in urothelial cancer. Here immunoSEQ multiplex PCR was the method, and the copy in TCRdb shows in-frame clones only, minus some. The sample records some 90,000 clones, 89% being singletons. The source was PBMCs, collected around atezolizumab (anti-PD-L1) treatment. The receptors were sampled from a woman older than 75 with urothelial cancer. CDR3s include the opening cysteine and the closing phenylalanine or tryptophan. The D gene is left open where the match is weak. Expanded clones are given a class, and other clones once, few, many or no size at all.

CDR3 protein | CDR3 DNA | J gene | clone size | D gene | V gene
CASSLRAGGWGTEAFF | TGTGCCAGCAGTTTACGGGCAGGAGGTTGGGGCACTGAAGCTTTCTTT | TRBJ1-1 | - | - | TRBV28
CASTKSTGLQETQYF | TGTGCCAGCACCAAATCGACTGGACTTCAAGAGACCCAGTACTTC | TRBJ2-5 | - | - | TRBV7-8
CASSQEGGREAFF | TGCGCCAGCAGCCAAGAAGGGGGAAGGGAAGCTTTCTTT | TRBJ1-1 | few | - | TRBV4-1
CASDSRSNQPQHF | TGTGCCAGCGATAGTCGCAGCAATCAGCCCCAGCATTTT | TRBJ1-5 | - | - | TRBV6-1
CASKVPGTQYF | TGTGCCAGCAAAGTCCCGGGAACGCAGTATTTT | TRBJ2-3 | - | - | TRBV28
CASSHGYSNQPQHF | TGTGCCAGCAGTCACGGGTATAGCAATCAGCCCCAGCATTTT | TRBJ1-5 | - | - | TRBV28
CASSFLLGRGTEAFF | TGTGCCAGCAGTTTCCTATTGGGTAGGGGCACTGAAGCTTTCTTT | TRBJ1-1 | - | - | TRBV28
CASSPGTGADTQYF | TGCGCCAGCAGCCCAGGGACAGGGGCAGATACGCAGTATTTT | TRBJ2-3 | - | TRBD1 | TRBV5-1
CASSLNSGSVTDTQYF | TGCGCCAGCAGCCTGAATAGCGGGAGCGTCACAGATACGCAGTATTTT | TRBJ2-3 | - | TRBD2 | TRBV5-1
CASSRDRDRAHYEQYF | TGTGCCAGCAGCCGCGACCGGGACAGGGCACACTACGAGCAGTACTTC | TRBJ2-7 | - | TRBD1 | TRBV14
CASSSGGVAGSYEQYF | TGTGCCAGCAGCTCAGGAGGGGTAGCAGGATCCTACGAGCAGTACTTC | TRBJ2-7 | - | - | TRBV7-9
CASSVRGGSSYNEQFF | TGCGCCAGCAGCGTTCGGGGAGGGAGCTCCTACAATGAGCAGTTCTTC | TRBJ2-1 | once | TRBD2 | TRBV5-1
CASTPTSGYTDTQYF | TGTGCCAGCACCCCGACTAGCGGGTACACAGATACGCAGTATTTT | TRBJ2-3 | - | TRBD2 | TRBV9
CASSIEAGYMGNQPQHF | TGTGCCAGCAGCATAGAGGCAGGGTATATGGGCAATCAGCCCCAGCATTTT | TRBJ1-5 | - | - | TRBV21-1
CSVEGQGTYEQYF | TGCAGCGTTGAGGGACAAGGCACCTACGAGCAGTACTTC | TRBJ2-7 | - | - | TRBV29-1
CATNPPTSGLGEAFF | TGTGCCACCAACCCCCCTACATCAGGGCTGGGTGAAGCTTTCTTT | TRBJ1-1 | - | - | TRBV6-5
CASSMQQTQPQHF | TGTGCCAGCAGCATGCAACAGACGCAGCCCCAGCATTTT | TRBJ1-5 | - | - | TRBV7-2
CASRQGVNTEAFF | TGTGCCAGCAGACAGGGGGTTAACACTGAAGCTTTCTTT | TRBJ1-1 | - | TRBD1 | TRBV2
CASSVSQGAYEQYF | TGTGCCAGCAGCGTATCGCAGGGGGCCTACGAGCAGTACTTC | TRBJ2-7 | once | TRBD1 | TRBV9
CASSLEQGIYGYTF | TGTGCCAGCAGTTTGGAACAGGGTATCTATGGCTACACCTTC | TRBJ1-2 | - | - | TRBV27
CASSFLAGEGYNEQFF | TGCGCCAGCAGCTTTCTAGCGGGAGAGGGCTACAATGAGCAGTTCTTC | TRBJ2-1 | - | TRBD2 | TRBV5-1
CASSLGPGGGNQPQHF | TGTGCCAGCAGCTTGGGACCTGGCGGCGGGAATCAGCCCCAGCATTTT | TRBJ1-5 | - | - | TRBV5-6
CASSLALSGNTEAFF | TGTGCCAGCAGTTTAGCTTTGTCAGGGAACACTGAAGCTTTCTTT | TRBJ1-1 | - | - | TRBV28
CASSLAVAGAGGYTF | TGTGCCAGCAGCTTGGCCGTGGCTGGGGCTGGTGGCTACACCTTC | TRBJ1-2 | - | - | TRBV5-5
CASRRGGGNQPQHF | TGTGCCAGCAGACGAGGCGGGGGCAATCAGCCCCAGCATTTT | TRBJ1-5 | - | - | TRBV6-5
CASTNGQLYEQYF | TGTGCCAGCACCAATGGACAGCTCTACGAGCAGTACTTC | TRBJ2-7 | - | - | TRBV28
CASSWKGPTLARELFF | TGTGCCAGCAGCTGGAAGGGGCCCACCCTTGCCCGGGAGCTGTTTTTT | TRBJ2-2 | - | - | TRBV5-6
CAISERGPNYGYTF | TGTGCCATCAGTGAGAGGGGGCCAAACTATGGCTACACCTTC | TRBJ1-2 | - | TRBD1 | TRBV10-3
CAWDGLAGETQYF | TGTGCCTGGGATGGACTCGCGGGAGAGACCCAGTACTTC | TRBJ2-5 | - | - | TRBV30
CASQSPRDRASETQHF | TGTGCCAGCCAAAGCCCCCGGGACAGGGCCTCCGAGACCCAGCATTTT | TRBJ1-5 | - | TRBD1 | TRBV2
CASTLGQIEETQYF | TGCGCCAGCACTTTGGGACAGATCGAAGAGACCCAGTACTTC | TRBJ2-5 | once | TRBD1 | TRBV5-1
CARSLGPPGTEVYGYTF | TGTGCCAGAAGCTTGGGTCCCCCGGGAACAGAGGTATATGGCTACACCTTC | TRBJ1-2 | - | - | TRBV5-3
CASSLLAGGEGTQYF | TGTGCCAGCAGTTTACTAGCGGGAGGAGAGGGTACGCAGTATTTT | TRBJ2-3 | - | TRBD2 | TRBV27
CASSATVSNQPQHF | TGTGCCAGCAGTGCTACAGTTAGCAATCAGCCCCAGCATTTT | TRBJ1-5 | - | - | TRBV28
CASKRGQETQYF | TGTGCCAGCAAGAGGGGGCAAGAGACCCAGTACTTC | TRBJ2-5 | - | - | TRBV28
CASSRIADSYNEQFF | TGTGCCAGCAGCCGGATAGCGGACTCCTACAATGAGCAGTTCTTC | TRBJ2-1 | - | - | TRBV7-3
CASSPRGGPGTDTQYF | TGCGCCAGCAGCCCGAGGGGGGGCCCGGGCACAGATACGCAGTATTTT | TRBJ2-3 | - | - | TRBV5-1
CASSEFGQENEQFF | TGTGCCAGCAGTGAATTCGGACAGGAAAATGAGCAGTTCTTC | TRBJ2-1 | - | TRBD1 | TRBV6-1
CASSLSGLSHF | TGTGCCAGCAGCTTATCCGGACTCTCGCACTTC | TRBJ2-7 | once | - | TRBV7-8
CAWSSVGGRTYEQYF | TGTGCCTGGAGTTCCGTCGGGGGGAGGACCTACGAGCAGTACTTC | TRBJ2-7 | - | TRBD2 | TRBV30
CASSLNAPNTQYF | TGTGCCAGCAGCTTAAACGCTCCTAATACGCAGTATTTT | TRBJ2-3 | - | - | TRBV7-3
CASSNMGQGANGYTF | TGTGCCAGCAGCAACATGGGACAGGGGGCTAACGGCTACACCTTC | TRBJ1-2 | - | TRBD1 | TRBV27
CAIVAGVGDTQYF | TGTGCCATTGTAGCGGGAGTAGGAGATACGCAGTATTTT | TRBJ2-3 | - | TRBD2 | TRBV10-3
CASSATGPGSYEQFF | TGCGCCAGCAGCGCGACTGGGCCCGGGAGTTATGAGCAGTTCTTC | TRBJ2-1 | - | - | TRBV5-1
CASSPPGLGNNEQFF | TGTGCCAGCAGCCCCCCGGGACTAGGGAACAATGAGCAGTTCTTC | TRBJ2-1 | - | TRBD2 | TRBV7-8
CSVERSRGGQGLDEQYF | TGCAGCGTTGAGAGGTCCCGGGGTGGACAGGGATTGGACGAGCAGTACTTC | TRBJ2-7 | - | TRBD1 | TRBV29-1
CASGQGNYNEQFF | TGTGCCAGCGGGCAGGGTAATTATAATGAGCAGTTCTTC | TRBJ2-1 | - | - | TRBV6-4
CASRIGGEKLFF | TGTGCCAGCCGAATCGGAGGTGAAAAACTGTTTTTT | TRBJ1-4 | - | - | TRBV19
CASSPAGSGELFF | TGCGCCAGCAGCCCAGCCGGGTCCGGGGAGCTGTTTTTT | TRBJ2-2 | - | - | TRBV5-1
CASSEGVASGRSYEQYF | TGTGCCAGCAGTGAAGGGGTCGCTAGCGGGAGATCCTACGAGCAGTACTTC | TRBJ2-7 | - | TRBD2 | TRBV2
CASSQRAGGAYNEQFF | TGTGCCAGCAGCCAACGAGCGGGAGGTGCGTACAATGAGCAGTTCTTC | TRBJ2-1 | - | TRBD2 | TRBV5-4
CASSIKKRTEAFF | TGTGCCAGCAGCATAAAAAAGAGGACTGAAGCTTTCTTT | TRBJ1-1 | - | - | TRBV7-8
CASTSSGTRLSYNEQFF | TGTGCCAGCACCTCAAGCGGGACAAGACTCTCCTACAATGAGCAGTTCTTC | TRBJ2-1 | - | - | TRBV28
CATSRRPGTSGRALETQYF | TGTGCCACCAGCAGGCGACCCGGGACTAGCGGGAGGGCCTTGGAGACCCAGTACTTC | TRBJ2-5 | once | TRBD2 | TRBV15
CASRPGQGYTEAFF | TGCGCCAGCAGACCGGGACAGGGTTACACTGAAGCTTTCTTT | TRBJ1-1 | - | TRBD1 | TRBV5-1
CASAGQRTDYEQYF | TGTGCCAGCGCGGGACAGAGGACCGACTACGAGCAGTACTTC | TRBJ2-7 | - | - | TRBV2
CASSESGQGLAFF | TGTGCCAGCAGTGAATCCGGGCAGGGCTTGGCTTTCTTT | TRBJ1-1 | - | - | TRBV25-1
CAITATSGNGGELFF | TGTGCCATCACGGCGACTAGCGGGAACGGCGGGGAGCTGTTTTTT | TRBJ2-2 | - | TRBD2 | TRBV10-3
CASSLGSSSQGRNIQYF | TGCGCCAGCAGCTTGGGTTCCTCATCACAGGGTAGAAACATTCAGTACTTC | TRBJ2-4 | - | - | TRBV5-1